Listed here are 27 T cell receptor beta chains from one sample, sequenced in a study of neurological immune-mediated disorders. TCRdb independently ran MiXCR on the 5' RACE reads; one entry per CDR3 protein. Of nearly 45,000 distinct CDR3 sequences in the sample, roughly a fifth are singletons; the top ten hold roughly 4%. Time point of the sample: technical triplicate 3. The sequencing input was PBMCs. These TCRs come from a man between 60 and 75 years old with HTLV-1-associated myelopathy (HAM/TSP).

This clonotype was seen many times. The chain is built from TRBV28 and TRBJ1-1; 8 nucleotides line up with TRBD1. Trimming removed 4 bases from V and 0 bases from J; junction bases left unmatched: 4. The CDR3 loop spans 15 amino acids. Germline values: CDR1 MDHEN, CDR2 SYDVKM. This chain's CDR3 is CASSSWTGLNTEAFF. CDR3 coding DNA: TGTGCCAGCAGTTCGTGGACAGGGTTGAACACTGAAGCTTTCTTT. Full variable domain (rest looked up from reference TRBV28 and TRBJ1-1): DVKVTQSSRYLVKRTGEKVFLECVQDMDHENMFWYRQDPGLGLRLIYFSYDVKMKEKGDIPEGYSVSREKKERFSLILESASTNQTSMYLCASSSWTGLNTEAFFGQGTRLTVV.

This clonotype was observed at least ten times. This rearrangement joins TRBV5-1 to TRBJ2-1, with D unclear. Germline V gives CDR1 SGHRS, CDR2 YFSETQ. This CDR3 spans 11 amino acids. Trimming stripped 0 bases from V and 11 bases from J, with 6 bases between. DNA of the CDR3: TGCGCCAGCAGCTTGGCAGCAAAGCAGTTCTTC. It translates to CASSLAAKQFF.

This chain links TRBV6-5 with TRBJ2-2; D remains unclear. Trimming left V 4 bases short and J 6 bases short, with 12 bases between. CDR3 length: 14 amino acids. The germline gives CDR1 MNHEY, CDR2 SVGAGI. CDR3 sequence reads: CASSSHGLSGELFF. For the CDR3, the DNA is TGTGCCAGCAGTTCGCACGGGCTATCCGGGGAGCTGTTTTTT.

Ten or more counts support this clonotype. The CDR3 DNA follows: TGCGCCAGCAGCCCCGGGACTAGCGGAGAGACCCAGTACTTC. As protein: CASSPGTSGETQYF. This chain joins TRBV5-1 and TRBJ2-5, with 11 nucleotides matching TRBD2. This CDR3 is built from 14 residues. CDR1 and CDR2 from the germline V gene are SGHRS and YFSETQ. Germline trimming cut 4 bases from V and 4 bases from J; bases unmatched to any gene: 3.

CDR3 residues: CASSLPPVGEQFF. The CDR3 bases are TGCGCCAGCAGCTTGCCCCCAGTGGGTGAGCAGTTCTTC. V gene TRBV5-1 combines with J gene TRBJ2-1, with unresolved D. From germline, CDR1 is SGHRS and CDR2 YFSETQ. The CDR3 contains 13 residues. V was cut by 1 base and J by 9 bases, with 11 bases left in between.

The chain recombines TRBV7-9 with TRBJ2-3; no reliable D call. This CDR3 comprises 14 residues. Germline V lookup: CDR1 SEHNR, CDR2 FQNEAQ (reference sequence). Trimming left V 1 base short and J 0 bases short, with 5 bases between. The CDR3 nucleotides read TGTGCCAGCAGCTTAGACCCTAGCACAGATACGCAGTATTTT. This gives the protein CASSLDPSTDTQYF. Full variable domain (rest looked up from reference TRBV7-9 and TRBJ2-3): DTGVSQNPRHKITKRGQNVTFRCDPISEHNRLYWYRQTLGQGPEFLTYFQNEAQLEKSRLLSDRFSAERPKGSFSTLEIQRTEQGDSAMYLCASSLDPSTDTQYFGPGTRLTVL.

This clonotype was found many times. This chain uses TRBV5-5 with TRBJ1-1; no reliable D call. Germline assignment: CDR1 SGHKS and CDR2 YYEKEE (reference sequence). This CDR3 has 17 amino acids. Deletions cut 0 bases from V and 0 bases from J, with 15 bases between. The CDR3 coding sequence is TGTGCCAGCAGCTTGGACAGCCCCCTGTCTATGAACACTGAAGCTTTCTTT. It specifies CASSLDSPLSMNTEAFF.

At least ten counts were recorded for this clonotype. This chain connects TRBV5-1 to TRBJ2-7; 9 nucleotides align to TRBD1. CDR3 length equals 16 residues. Trimming took 4 bases from V and 1 from J; bases not matched to a gene: 9. Germline V CDR1 and CDR2: SGHRS, YFSETQ. CDR3 DNA sequence: TGCGCCAGCAGCCTCACGACAGGGGGGAAATCCTACGAGCAGTACTTC. This translates into CASSLTTGGKSYEQYF.

This clonotype was seen repeatedly, ten times or more. The chain joins TRBV20-1 to TRBJ2-2, with a possible D match to TRBD1 (6 bases). This CDR3 region has 17 residues. V lost 2 bases and J 4 bases, leaving 20 bases between the germline ends. Germline V gene data show CDR1 as DFQATT and CDR2 as SNEGSKA (reference sequence). The CDR3 region is CSARPEGGQRVTGELFF. CDR3 bases: TGCAGTGCTAGACCCGAGGGCGGACAGAGGGTCACCGGGGAGCTGTTTTTT.

With regard to this clonotype: A much larger clonotype is one base distant, so this may be a read error. The chain is built from TRBV7-2 and TRBJ1-2; possible D gene TRBD1, 5 bases. Trimming shortened V by 3 bases and J by 6 bases, and 17 bases separated the two germline ends. The CDR3 length is 15 residues. Germline V gene lookup returns CDR1 SGHTA and CDR2 FQGNSA. CDR3 bases: TGTGCCAGCAGCTTTCTTAGGGGAGGGCTCAATGGCTACACCTTC. It yields the protein CASSFLRGGLNGYTF.

The V and J genes are TRBV3-1 and TRBJ2-6; either TRBD1 or TRBD2 may supply D (5 bases each). The CDR3 spans 18 residues. V lost 1 base and J 1 base, leaving 14 bases between the germline ends. Germline V gives CDR1 LGHDT, CDR2 YNNKEL (reference sequence). Written as DNA, the CDR3 is TGTGCCAGCAGCCAAGTGCGCTTAGAGGGGTCTGGGGCCAACGTCCTGACTTTC. Translating it yields CASSQVRLEGSGANVLTF.

This clonotype was recorded at least ten times. The rearrangement links TRBV7-2 to TRBJ2-3; D not resolved. This CDR3 is built from 13 residues. CDR1 and CDR2 (germline): SGHTA, FQGNSA. V gave up 3 bases and J gave up 1 base, with 5 bases separating them. The DNA for the CDR3 is TGTGCCAGCAGCTTGCAGGGCACAGATACGCAGTATTTT. Its protein product is CASSLQGTDTQYF.

The CDR3 is CASSLEVVSEQYF. CDR3 DNA sequence: TGTGCCAGCAGCTTGGAAGTTGTCTCCGAGCAGTACTTC. The gene calls are TRBV5-4 and TRBJ2-7, with unresolved D. The CDR3 is 13 residues long. CDR1 is SGHNT and CDR2 is YYREEE in the germline V gene (reference sequence). V was pared by 0 bases and J by 6 bases, with 10 bases between.

The V gene is TRBV29-1, the J gene TRBJ2-2; D ambiguous. CDR1 and CDR2 (germline): SQVTM, ANQGSEA. The V and J ends lost 4 bases and 0 bases respectively, with 9 bases between them. This CDR3 has 14 amino acids. The CDR3 loop is CSVAGRANTGELFF. CDR3 nucleotides: TGCAGCGTTGCTGGCAGAGCGAACACCGGGGAGCTGTTTTTT.

This clonotype occurred many times. The chain links TRBV12-3 or TRBV12-4 to TRBJ2-6, with D perhaps TRBD1 (5 bases). The CDR3 is made up of 15 amino acids. V gave up 3 bases and J gave up 4 bases, with 10 bases separating them. This CDR3 is CASSFSGSGANVLTF. The CDR3, as DNA: TGTGCCAGCAGTTTTTCAGGGTCCGGGGCCAACGTCCTGACTTTC.

The chain combines TRBV6-5 with TRBJ2-7, with D uncertain. Trimming took 4 bases from V and 0 from J, leaving 10 bases between them. The CDR3 length is 14 residues. Germline CDR1 is MNHEY and CDR2 is SVGAGI. The CDR3 DNA follows: TGTGCCAGCAGTTCCGAGATGAGCTCCTACGAGCAGTACTTC. Translation: CASSSEMSSYEQYF.

This clonotype has at least ten counts. The J gene is TRBJ2-2, the V gene TRBV6-5; 9 nucleotides agree with TRBD1. V shed 4 bases, J shed 5 bases, and the junction held 5 bases outside the gene matches. Germline CDR1 reads MNHEY; CDR2 reads SVGAGI. The CDR3 runs to 15 residues. CDR3 sequence: CASSSRTGVTGELFF. CDR3 DNA sequence: TGTGCCAGCAGTTCGCGGACAGGGGTAACCGGGGAGCTGTTTTTT.

This clonotype occurred many times. The chain links TRBV7-3 to TRBJ2-5; D call uncertain. Germline V CDR1 and CDR2: SGHTA, FQGTGA. CDR3 length equals 15 residues. The V end was cut by 0 bases, the J end by 1 base, with 9 bases between. DNA of the CDR3: TGTGCCAGCAGCTTAACGCCTGCAGTCCAAGAGACCCAGTACTTC. Translated, it gives CASSLTPAVQETQYF. Filled out from reference TRBV7-3 and TRBJ2-5, the complete variable domain reads GAGVSQTPSNKVTEKGKYVELRCDPISGHTALYWYRQSLGQGPEFLIYFQGTGAADDSGLPNDRFFAVRPEGSVSTLKIQRTERGDSAVYLCASSLTPAVQETQYFGPGTRLLVL.

Many counts were recorded for this clonotype. V and J are TRBV5-1 and TRBJ1-5; TRBD1 matches 8 bases. The CDR3 has 15 residues. Germline assignment: CDR1 SGHRS and CDR2 YFSETQ. With V trimmed by 0 bases and J by 1 base, 0 bases remained unmatched. The CDR3 DNA follows: TGCGCCAGCAGCTTGGGACAGGGGAGCAATCAGCCCCAGCATTTT. It is translated as CASSLGQGSNQPQHF.

Of note for this clonotype: Just one base apart from a much larger clone, this may be a read error. The J gene is TRBJ2-1, the V gene TRBV30, with a possible D match to TRBD1 (6 bases). The germline gives CDR1 GTSNPN, CDR2 SVGIG (reference sequence). There are 14 residues in the CDR3. Here the CDR3 DNA reads TGTGCCTGTAGTGTTGATAACAGGGCCGATGAGCAGTTCTTC. Residues: CACSVDNRADEQFF.

This clonotype was seen ten or more times. One end of the junction is discordant with germline, which a read error may explain. The rearrangement uses TRBV29-1 and TRBJ2-1, with 8 positions matching TRBD2. The CDR3 runs 11 residues. CDR1 is SQVTM and CDR2 is ANQGSEA in the germline V gene. The CDR3 sequence is CSVEVLAVRIF. The CDR3 DNA reads as TGCAGCGTTGAAGTACTAGCGGTAAGGATCTTC.

This clonotype occurred many times. V gene TRBV20-1 combines with J gene TRBJ2-4; a weak D match, TRBD2 (6 bases). The CDR3 totals 12 residues. Germline V gives CDR1 DFQATT, CDR2 SNEGSKA (reference sequence). The germline V and J ends were trimmed by 0 bases and 7 bases, with 7 bases remaining between them. This CDR3 reads CSARDRENIQYF. The CDR3 DNA reads as TGCAGTGCTAGAGATCGGGAGAACATTCAGTACTTC.

Remarks on this clonotype: The junction differs from germline at one of its ends, possibly a read error. This chain joins TRBV5-1 and TRBJ2-1, with D perhaps TRBD1 (9 bases). CDR1 and CDR2 from the germline V gene are SGHRS and YFSETQ. The CDR3 runs to 15 residues. The CDR3 DNA reads TGTGCCAGCAGCGGGGGACAGGGAACCTACAATGAGCAGTTCTTC. Translated: CASSGGQGTYNEQFF.

In its sample, this clonotype was seen many times. The chain recombines TRBV12-3 or TRBV12-4 with TRBJ1-5; D unclear. The V end was cut by 1 base, the J end by 9 bases, with 13 bases between. The CDR3 is made up of 14 amino acids. The CDR3 nucleotides read TGTGCCAGCAGTTTAGTAGGCGGTGGTGGGCCCCAGCATTTT. It is translated as CASSLVGGGGPQHF.

This clonotype was observed a single time. The V and J genes are TRBV20-1 and TRBJ2-5, with D possibly being TRBD1 (5 bases). The CDR3 extends over 14 amino acids. Trimming stripped 0 bases from V and 2 bases from J, with 10 bases between. Germline V gene sequence: CDR1 DFQATT, CDR2 SNEGSKA (reference sequence). The DNA for the CDR3 is TGCAGTGCTAGAGATCTGGGGCAGCAAGAGACCCAGTACTTC. This translates into CSARDLGQQETQYF.

This clonotype was recorded at least ten times. This chain uses TRBV6-2 or TRBV6-3 with TRBJ2-7, with D uncertain. Germline V gene sequence: CDR1 MNHEY, CDR2 SVGEGT. The ends were cut back, 5 bases at V and 2 bases at J, with 7 bases in the middle. The CDR3 has 12 residues. CDR3 amino acids: CASSLVAYEQYF. CDR3 DNA: TGTGCCAGCAGTCTCGTCGCCTACGAGCAGTACTTC.

This clonotype was seen ten or more times. The chain joins TRBV9 to TRBJ2-5; 14 positions match TRBD2. Per the germline V gene, CDR1 is SGDLS and CDR2 is YYNGEE. The CDR3 is 19 amino acids. The V and J ends lost 2 bases and 2 bases, in that order; junction bases with no gene match: 11. As DNA, the CDR3 is TGTGCCAGCAGCGTCCGCACGAGACTAGCGGGAGGGGAACAAGAGACCCAGTACTTC. Protein product: CASSVRTRLAGGEQETQYF.